This T cell receptor (beta chain) was found in a study of T cell responses to AZD1222 COVID-19 vaccine. The ends were cut back, 0 bases at V and 3 bases at J, with 13 bases in the middle. Germline CDR1 reads MNHEY; CDR2 reads SVGAGI. CDR3 length: 16 residues. TCRdb's table, derived via immunoSEQ multiplex PCR, lists solely in-frame clones and lacks some. Of some 98,000 clones detected, around nine tenths appear once; the ten largest clones hold 15% to 20%. Sequenced material: peripheral blood, taken 28 days after the second AZD1222 dose. The sequence came from an adult who received the AZD1222 COVID-19 vaccine. V is TRBV6-5 and J is TRBJ2-3; tentative D call: TRBD2 (5 bases). CDR3 in DNA: TGTGCCAGCAGTTACTCGTCTCTCGGAGGTACAGATACGCAGTATTTT. Its translation: CASSYSSLGGTDTQYF.